This T cell receptor (beta chain) is from a study of blood T cell repertoires in COVID-19. Study summary: COVID-19 samples collected from the United States, Italy and Spain covered acute and convalescent phases. In each case, the material was cDNA or gDNA derived from T cells, B-cell-depleted T cells, or PBMCs.

J lost 3 bases, V lost 6 bases, and 7 bases had no gene match. CDR3 length: 15 amino acids. CDR1 and CDR2 (germline): SNHLY, FYNNEI. Assignment of participants to cohorts was predicated upon participant-reported clinical history. Using immunoSEQ multiplex PCR, the repertoire was profiled, and TCRdb retains in-frame clones only, with some absent. The sample shows approximately 360,000 clones, 85% to 90% of them seen only once. The genes are TRBV2 and TRBJ1-5; 8 bases line up with TRBD1. Sequenced material: PBMCs or T cells enriched from blood (not recorded which). The receptor comes from a woman aged 25 to 39 with acute COVID-19. CDR3 sequence: CASRADRAYNQPQHF. CDR3 nucleotides: TGTGCCAGCAGAGCGGACAGGGCTTACAATCAGCCCCAGCATTTT.